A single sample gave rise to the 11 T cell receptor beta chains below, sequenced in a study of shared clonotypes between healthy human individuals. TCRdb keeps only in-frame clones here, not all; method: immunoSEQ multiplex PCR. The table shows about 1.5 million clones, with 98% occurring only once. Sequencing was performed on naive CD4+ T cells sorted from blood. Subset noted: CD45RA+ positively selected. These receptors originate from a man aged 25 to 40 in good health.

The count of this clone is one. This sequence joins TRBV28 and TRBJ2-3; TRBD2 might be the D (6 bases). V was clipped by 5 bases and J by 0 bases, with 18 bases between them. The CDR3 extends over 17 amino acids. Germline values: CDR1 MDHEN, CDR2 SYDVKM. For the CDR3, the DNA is TGTGCCAGCAGTACGACGATAGCGGCCTCTAGCACAGATACGCAGTATTTT. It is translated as CASSTTIAASSTDTQYF.

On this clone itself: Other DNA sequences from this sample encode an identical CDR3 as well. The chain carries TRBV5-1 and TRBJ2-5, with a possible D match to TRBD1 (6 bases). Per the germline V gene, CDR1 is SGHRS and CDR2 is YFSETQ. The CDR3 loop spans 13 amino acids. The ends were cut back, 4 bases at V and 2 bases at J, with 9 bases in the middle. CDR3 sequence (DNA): TGCGCCAGCAGCCTGGACAGACAAGAGACCCAGTACTTC. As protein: CASSLDRQETQYF.

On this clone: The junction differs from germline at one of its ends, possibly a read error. CDR3 sequence (DNA): TGTGCCAGCGGTGAGGTCAGGGGAGGGACCGGGGAGCTGTTTTTT. Translating it yields CASGEVRGGTGELFF. This rearrangement joins TRBV2 to TRBJ2-2; D may be TRBD2 (7 bases). This CDR3 is 15 amino acids long. Per germline, CDR1 SNHLY and CDR2 FYNNEI.

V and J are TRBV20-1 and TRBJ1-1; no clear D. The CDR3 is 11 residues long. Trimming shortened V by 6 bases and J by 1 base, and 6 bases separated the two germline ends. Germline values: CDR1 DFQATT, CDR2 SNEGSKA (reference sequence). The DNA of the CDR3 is TGCAGTGCCGCCTCGAACACTGAAGCTTTCTTT. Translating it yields CSAASNTEAFF.

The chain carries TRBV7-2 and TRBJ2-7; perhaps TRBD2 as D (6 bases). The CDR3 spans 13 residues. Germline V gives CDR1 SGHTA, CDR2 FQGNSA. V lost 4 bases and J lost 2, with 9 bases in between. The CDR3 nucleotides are TGTGCCAGCAGCTACACTAGCCCCTACGAGCAGTACTTC. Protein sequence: CASSYTSPYEQYF.

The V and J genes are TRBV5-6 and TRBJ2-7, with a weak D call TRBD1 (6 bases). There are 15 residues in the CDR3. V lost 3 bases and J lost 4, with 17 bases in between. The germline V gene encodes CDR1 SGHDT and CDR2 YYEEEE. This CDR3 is CASSSRRDNMYEQYF. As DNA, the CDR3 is TGTGCCAGCAGCTCCCGCCGGGACAATATGTACGAGCAGTACTTC.

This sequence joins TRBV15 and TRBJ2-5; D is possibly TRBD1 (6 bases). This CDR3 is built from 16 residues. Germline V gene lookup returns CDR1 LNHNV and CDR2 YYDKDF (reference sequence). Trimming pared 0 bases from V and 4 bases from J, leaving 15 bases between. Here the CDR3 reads CATSREGTFVGETQYF. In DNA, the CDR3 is TGTGCCACCAGCAGAGAGGGGACATTCGTAGGAGAGACCCAGTACTTC.

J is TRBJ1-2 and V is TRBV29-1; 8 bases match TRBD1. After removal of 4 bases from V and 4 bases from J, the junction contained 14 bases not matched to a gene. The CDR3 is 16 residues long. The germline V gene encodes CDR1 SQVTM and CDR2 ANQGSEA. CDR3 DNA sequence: TGCAGCGTTGGGGCGGGTCAGGGGGCGTATGCCTATGGCTACACCTTC. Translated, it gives CSVGAGQGAYAYGYTF.

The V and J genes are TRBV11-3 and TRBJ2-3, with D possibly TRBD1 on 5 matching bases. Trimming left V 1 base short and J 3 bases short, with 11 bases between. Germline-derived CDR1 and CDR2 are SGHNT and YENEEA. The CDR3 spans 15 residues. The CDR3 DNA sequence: TGTGCCAGCAGCTTAGGGGGCGTAGGTACAGATACGCAGTATTTT. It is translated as CASSLGGVGTDTQYF.

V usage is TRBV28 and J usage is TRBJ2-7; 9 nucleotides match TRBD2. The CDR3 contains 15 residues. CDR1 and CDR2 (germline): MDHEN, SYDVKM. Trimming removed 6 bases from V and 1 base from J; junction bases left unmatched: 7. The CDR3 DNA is TGTGCCAGCAGGCGAAGACTAGCGGAATCCTACGAGCAGTACTTC. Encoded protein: CASRRRLAESYEQYF.

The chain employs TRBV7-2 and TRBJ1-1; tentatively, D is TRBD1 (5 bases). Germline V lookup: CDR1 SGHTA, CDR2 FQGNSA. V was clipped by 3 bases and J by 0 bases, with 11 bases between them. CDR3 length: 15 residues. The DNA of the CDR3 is TGTGCCAGCAGCTTTAGCTCAGGGATGAACACTGAAGCTTTCTTT. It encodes CASSFSSGMNTEAFF.